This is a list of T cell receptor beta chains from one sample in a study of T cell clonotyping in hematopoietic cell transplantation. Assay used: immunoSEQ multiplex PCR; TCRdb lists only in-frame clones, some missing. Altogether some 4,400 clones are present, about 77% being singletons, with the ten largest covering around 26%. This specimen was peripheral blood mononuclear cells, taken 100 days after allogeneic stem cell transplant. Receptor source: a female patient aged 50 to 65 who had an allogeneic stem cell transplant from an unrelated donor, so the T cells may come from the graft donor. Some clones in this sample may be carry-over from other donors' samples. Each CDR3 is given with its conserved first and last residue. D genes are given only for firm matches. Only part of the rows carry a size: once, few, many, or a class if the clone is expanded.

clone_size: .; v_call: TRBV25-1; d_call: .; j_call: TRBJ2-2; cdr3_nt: TGTGCCAGCAGTGAATATGAAGGGCCCGGGGAGCTGTTTTTT; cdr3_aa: CASSEYEGPGELFF
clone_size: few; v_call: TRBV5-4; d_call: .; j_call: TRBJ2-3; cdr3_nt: TGTGCCAGCAGCCCTCGGGACTCGGCTCTAGGTACGCAGTATTTT; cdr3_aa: CASSPRDSALGTQYF
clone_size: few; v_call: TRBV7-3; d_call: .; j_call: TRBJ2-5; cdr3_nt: TGTGCCAGCAGCTTATACAACAGGGCGGGGGAGACCCAGTACTTC; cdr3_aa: CASSLYNRAGETQYF
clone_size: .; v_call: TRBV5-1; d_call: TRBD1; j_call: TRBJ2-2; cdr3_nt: TGCGCCAGCAGCCTTCAGGGGGCCGGTATCACCGGGGAGCTGTTTTTT; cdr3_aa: CASSLQGAGITGELFF
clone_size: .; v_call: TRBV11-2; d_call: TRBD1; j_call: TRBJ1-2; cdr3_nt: TGTGCCAGCAGCTGGGGACAGGGAGTTGAGGGCTACACCTTC; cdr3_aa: CASSWGQGVEGYTF
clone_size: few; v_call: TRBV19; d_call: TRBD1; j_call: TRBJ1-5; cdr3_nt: TGTGCCAGTAGGAGTTGGGACAGGGGGTCCAATCAGCCCCAGCATTTT; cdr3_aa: CASRSWDRGSNQPQHF
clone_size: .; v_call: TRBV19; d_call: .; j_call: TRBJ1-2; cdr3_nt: TGTGCCAGTAGTATATCAGGGGATATCTTTGGCTACACCTTC; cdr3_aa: CASSISGDIFGYTF
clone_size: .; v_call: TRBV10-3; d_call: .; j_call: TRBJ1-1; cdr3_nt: TGTGCCATCAGTGAGTCAGGGATTACCACCCCTGAAGCTTTCTTT; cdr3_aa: CAISESGITTPEAFF
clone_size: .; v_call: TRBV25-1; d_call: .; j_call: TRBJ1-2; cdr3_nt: TGTGCCAGCAGCGGCGCTAGGCTCAGTCAGGGCCTGCATGGCTACACCTTC; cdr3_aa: CASSGARLSQGLHGYTF
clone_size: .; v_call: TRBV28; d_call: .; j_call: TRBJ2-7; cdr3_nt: TGTGCCAGCAGTCATACCCGAGGGAACCCCTCCTACGAGCAGTACTTC; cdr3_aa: CASSHTRGNPSYEQYF
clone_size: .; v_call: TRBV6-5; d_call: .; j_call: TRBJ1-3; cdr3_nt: TGTGCCAGCAGAAGCGGTGGAAACACCATATATTTT; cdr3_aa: CASRSGGNTIYF
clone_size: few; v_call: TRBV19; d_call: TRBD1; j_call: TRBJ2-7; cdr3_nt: TGTGCCAGTAGTATCGGGGCAGGGGGCCCCTTCGAGCAGTACTTC; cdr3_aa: CASSIGAGGPFEQYF
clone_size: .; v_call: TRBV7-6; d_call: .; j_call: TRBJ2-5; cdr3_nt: TGTGCCAGCAGCTTAGGGGGCGGGGGCCACTCAGAGACCCAGTACTTC; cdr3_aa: CASSLGGGGHSETQYF
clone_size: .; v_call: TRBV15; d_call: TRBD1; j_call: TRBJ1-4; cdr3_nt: TGTGCCACCAGCACCCACCGACAGGGATCTGAAAAACTGTTTTTT; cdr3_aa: CATSTHRQGSEKLFF
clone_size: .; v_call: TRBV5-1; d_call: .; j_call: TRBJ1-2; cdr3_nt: TGCGCCAGCAGCGTACAGGGTCAGTATGGCTACACCTTC; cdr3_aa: CASSVQGQYGYTF
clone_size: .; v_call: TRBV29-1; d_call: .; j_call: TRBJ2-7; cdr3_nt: TGCAGCGGTGGGGACACCTCCTACGAGCAGTACTTC; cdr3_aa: CSGGDTSYEQYF
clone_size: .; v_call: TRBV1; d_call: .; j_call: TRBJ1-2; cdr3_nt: TGCACCAGCAACGTGGGAATCAAGCGGGGGCCCATCGCGTTGAACTATGGCTACACCTTC; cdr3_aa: CTSNVGIKRGPIALNYGYTF
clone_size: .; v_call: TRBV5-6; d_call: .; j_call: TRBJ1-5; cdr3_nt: TGTGCCAGCAGCGGGCAGAATAGCAATCAGCCCCAGCATTTT; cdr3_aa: CASSGQNSNQPQHF
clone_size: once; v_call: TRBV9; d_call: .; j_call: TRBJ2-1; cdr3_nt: TGTGCCAGCAGCGACGTGACAACAATGGAGAACAATGAGCAGTTCTTC; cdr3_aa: CASSDVTTMENNEQFF
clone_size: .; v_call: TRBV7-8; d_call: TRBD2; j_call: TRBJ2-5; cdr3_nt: TGTGCCAGCAGTCGCAGGGGTAGCGGGGGGGCAGGGGAGACCCAGTACTTC; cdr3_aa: CASSRRGSGGAGETQYF
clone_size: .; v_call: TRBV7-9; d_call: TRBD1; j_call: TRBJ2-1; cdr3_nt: TGTGCCGGCGGACAGGGTGTTTACAATGAGCAGTTCTTC; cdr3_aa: CAGGQGVYNEQFF
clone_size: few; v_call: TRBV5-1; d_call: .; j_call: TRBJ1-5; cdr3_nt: TGCGCCAGCAGCTTGGGGGGCGGTGATCAGCCCCAGCATTTT; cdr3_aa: CASSLGGGDQPQHF
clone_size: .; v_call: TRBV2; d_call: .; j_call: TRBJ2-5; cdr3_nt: TGTGCCAGCAGTGGGGACGGGACTCTCACCGTGGAGACCCAGTACTTC; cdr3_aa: CASSGDGTLTVETQYF
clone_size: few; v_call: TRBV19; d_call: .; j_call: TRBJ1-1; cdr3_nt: TGTGCCAGTAGTATAGATCAGGAGGGGATGAACACTGAAGCTTTCTTT; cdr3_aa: CASSIDQEGMNTEAFF
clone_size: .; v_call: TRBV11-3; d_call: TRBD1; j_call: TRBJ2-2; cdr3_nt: TGTGCCAGCAGCCCGCCGGGACAGGGGGCCGGGGAGCTGTTTTTT; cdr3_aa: CASSPPGQGAGELFF
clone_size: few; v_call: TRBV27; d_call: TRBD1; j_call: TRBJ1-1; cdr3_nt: TGTGCCAGCAGTCCATGGACGACAGGGAGGCCCAGCGAAGATAACACTGAAGCTTTCTTT; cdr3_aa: CASSPWTTGRPSEDNTEAFF
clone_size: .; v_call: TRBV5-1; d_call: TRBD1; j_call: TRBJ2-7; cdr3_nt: TGCGCCAGCAGCTCTGGACAGGGAAACCTCTACGAGCAGTACTTC; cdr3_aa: CASSSGQGNLYEQYF
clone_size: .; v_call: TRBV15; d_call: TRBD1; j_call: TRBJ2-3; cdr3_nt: TGTGCCACCAGCAGAGATCCTCCAGGCCAGGGGGTAGATACGCAGTATTTT; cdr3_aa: CATSRDPPGQGVDTQYF
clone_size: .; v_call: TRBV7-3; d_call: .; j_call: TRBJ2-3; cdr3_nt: TGTGCCAGCAGCTTAAGGGGGGGGGCAACAGATACGCAGTATTTT; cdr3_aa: CASSLRGGATDTQYF
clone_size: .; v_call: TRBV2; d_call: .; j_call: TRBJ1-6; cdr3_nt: TGTGCCAGCAGCGCGCTCACGGTATTTAATTCACCCCTCCACTTT; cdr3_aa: CASSALTVFNSPLHF
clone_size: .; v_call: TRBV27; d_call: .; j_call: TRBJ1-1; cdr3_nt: TGTGCCAGCAGTTTTAATCGATTCACTGAAGCTTTCTTT; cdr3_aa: CASSFNRFTEAFF
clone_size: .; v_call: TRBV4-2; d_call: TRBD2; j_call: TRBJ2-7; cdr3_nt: TGTGCCAGCAGCCCGATGTACCTAGCGGGGGGTTTGGCCGGGCACTTC; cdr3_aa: CASSPMYLAGGLAGHF
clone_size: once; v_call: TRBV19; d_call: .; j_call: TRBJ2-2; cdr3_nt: TGTGCCAGTAGTGCTCAAGCGAGAGGGTCCGGGGAGCTGTTTTTT; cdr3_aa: CASSAQARGSGELFF
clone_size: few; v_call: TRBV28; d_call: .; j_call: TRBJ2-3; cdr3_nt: TGTGCCAGCAGTTTCCAGACTGCCCGTCGGGATACGCAGTATTTT; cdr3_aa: CASSFQTARRDTQYF
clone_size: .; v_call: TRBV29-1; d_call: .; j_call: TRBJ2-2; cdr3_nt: TGCAGCGCGGGATCGGGGAGGGGGGCCGGGGAGCTGTTTTTT; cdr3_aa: CSAGSGRGAGELFF
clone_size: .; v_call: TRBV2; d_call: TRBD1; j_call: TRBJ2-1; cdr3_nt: TGTGCCAGCAGTCCTGGGACAGGGCCCTACAATGAGCAGTTCTTC; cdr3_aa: CASSPGTGPYNEQFF
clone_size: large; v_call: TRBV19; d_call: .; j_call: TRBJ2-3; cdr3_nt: TGTGCCAGTAGTATAAGGCCAAACCCCACAGATACGCAGTATTTT; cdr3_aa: CASSIRPNPTDTQYF
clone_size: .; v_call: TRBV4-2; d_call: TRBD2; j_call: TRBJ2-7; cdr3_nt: TGTGCCAGCAGCCAACGAAGCGGGGCCTACGAGCAGTACTTC; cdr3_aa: CASSQRSGAYEQYF
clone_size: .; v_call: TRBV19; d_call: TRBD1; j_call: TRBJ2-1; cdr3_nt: TGTGCCAGTAGCGAGACAGGGGGCCCTAATGAGCAGTTCTTC; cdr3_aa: CASSETGGPNEQFF
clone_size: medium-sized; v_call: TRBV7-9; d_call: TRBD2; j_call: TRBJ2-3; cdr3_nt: TGTGCCAGCAGCAAGACTAGCCGAAGCACAGATACGCAGTATTTT; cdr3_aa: CASSKTSRSTDTQYF
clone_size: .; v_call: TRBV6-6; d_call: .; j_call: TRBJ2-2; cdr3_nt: TGTGCCAGCAGTTACTTGGGCACCGGGGAGCTGTTTTTT; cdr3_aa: CASSYLGTGELFF
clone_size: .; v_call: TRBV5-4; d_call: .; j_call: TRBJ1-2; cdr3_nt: TGTGCCAGCAGCTTGGAAGAGGGCTATGGCTACACCTTC; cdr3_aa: CASSLEEGYGYTF
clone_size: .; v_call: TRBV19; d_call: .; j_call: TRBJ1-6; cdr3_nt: TGTGCCAGTAGTATAACAATCAGGGATTCACCCCTCCACTTT; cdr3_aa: CASSITIRDSPLHF
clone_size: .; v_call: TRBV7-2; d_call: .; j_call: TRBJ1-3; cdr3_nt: TGTGCCAGCAGCTTAGATCCCCCAGGCTCTGGAAACACCATATATTTT; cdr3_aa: CASSLDPPGSGNTIYF
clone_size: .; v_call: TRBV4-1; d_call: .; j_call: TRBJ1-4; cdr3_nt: TGCGCCAGCAGCCAAGAGGGCAGTTATGAAAAACTGTTTTTT; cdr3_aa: CASSQEGSYEKLFF
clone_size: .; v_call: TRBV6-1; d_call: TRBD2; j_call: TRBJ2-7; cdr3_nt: TGTGCCAGCTTCCGGACTAGCGGGGGCTACGAGCAGTACTTC; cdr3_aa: CASFRTSGGYEQYF
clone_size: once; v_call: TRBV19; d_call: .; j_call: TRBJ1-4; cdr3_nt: TGTGCCAGTACCGCAACGGGGACAATATATGGAAGTACTGAAAAACTGTTTTTT; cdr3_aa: CASTATGTIYGSTEKLFF
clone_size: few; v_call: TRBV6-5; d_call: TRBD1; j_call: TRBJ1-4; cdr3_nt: TGTGCCAGCAGGACCGGGACAGGGAATGAAAAACTGTTTTTT; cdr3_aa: CASRTGTGNEKLFF
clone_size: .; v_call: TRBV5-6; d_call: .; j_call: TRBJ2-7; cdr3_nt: TGTGCCAGCAGCTTGGGGGGGGACTTCTACGAGCAGTACTTC; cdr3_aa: CASSLGGDFYEQYF
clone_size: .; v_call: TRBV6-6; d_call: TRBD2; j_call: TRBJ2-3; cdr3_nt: TGTGCCAGCAGTATCGGGACTAGCGGGGGGGATACGCAGTATTTT; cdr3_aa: CASSIGTSGGDTQYF
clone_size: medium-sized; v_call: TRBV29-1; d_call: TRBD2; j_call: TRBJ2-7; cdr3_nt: TGCAGCGTCGAGGGTCACCCGGGGGGACTCGACTACGAGCAGTACTTC; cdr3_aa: CSVEGHPGGLDYEQYF